Included here is one TCR beta chain sequence, with context. This same CDR3 is encoded by further DNA sequences in the sample. V was trimmed by 4 bases and J by 1 base, leaving 4 bases between them. The CDR3 covers 12 residues. The germline V gene encodes CDR1 MDHEN and CDR2 SYDVKM. As originally analysed: By means of reference gene primer amplification, nucleated cell counts were estimated. Some clones are missing from TCRdb's copy, which holds only in-frame ones; the method was immunoSEQ multiplex PCR. V, J and clone size reflect that table, while D and trimming were determined from the DNA. This table has approximately 140,000 clones, 88% appearing once. These data belong to a study of blood T cell repertoires in COVID-19.

Sequencing used peripheral blood. The V gene is TRBV28, the J gene TRBJ1-1, with D uncertain. This TCR was recovered from a man over 45 with active or convalescent COVID-19. The CDR3 nucleotides read TGTGCCAGCAGTTCTAGGAACACTGAAGCTTTCTTT. It is translated as CASSSRNTEAFF. Using reference TRBV28 and TRBJ1-1 for the parts outside the CDR3, the full variable domain is DVKVTQSSRYLVKRTGEKVFLECVQDMDHENMFWYRQDPGLGLRLIYFSYDVKMKEKGDIPEGYSVSREKKERFSLILESASTNQTSMYLCASSSRNTEAFFGQGTRLTVV.